This T cell receptor beta chain was identified in a study of T cells in Graves' hyperthyroidism and ophthalmopathy. Turning to the study itself: Sampling of peripheral blood happened at initial diagnosis, prior to any treatment.

Overall study results and limits: The model predicted ophthalmopathy a median 6.5 months before onset. Peripheral blood also featured most of the thyroid clonotypes expanded above 0.001.

Regarding this clonotype: Its antigen remains unknown.

Using approximately 10 ml of fresh peripheral blood, PBMCs were prepared. Between the trimmed V and J ends, which lost 5 bases and 7 bases, there was a span of 14 bases. Germline lookup yields CDR1 LNHDA and CDR2 SQIVND (reference sequence). This CDR3 is 13 amino acids long. The source material, RNA transcripts, was used to amplify TCR beta CDR3 regions. Initially, a first-round RT-PCR of the TCR CDR3 employed the HTBI primer set. One entry per CDR3 protein results from TCRdb running MiXCR on the multiplex PCR reads. The profile covers a few hundred thousand distinct CDR3 sequences, with about an eighth appearing a single time and under 20% taken by the ten largest.

Material: blood. The genes are TRBV19 and TRBJ1-2; TRBD1 is a possible D gene (5 bases). This receptor was identified in a woman younger than 30 with Graves' hyperthyroidism. The CDR3 nucleotides read TGTGCCAGTAGTCTACCGAGGGGAGCTGGCTACACCTTC. Residues: CASSLPRGAGYTF.